This is a list of T cell receptor beta chains from one sample in a study of blood T cell repertoires in COVID-19. Clones were read by immunoSEQ multiplex PCR, and TCRdb kept only the in-frame ones, dropping some. The data contain under 350,000 clones, roughly 85% of them singletons. Specimen: peripheral blood. These receptors originate from a man in his sixties who had recovered from COVID-19. The CDR3 runs from the conserved cysteine through the conserved F or W. The D gene is left open where the match is weak.

D	V	J	DNA	CDR3
-	TRBV6-1	TRBJ2-2	TGTGCCAGCAGTGACCAGAACGGAGCGGCCGGGGAGCTGTTTTTT	CASSDQNGAAGELFF
TRBD1	TRBV19	TRBJ1-1	TGTGCCAGCCTCCGGGACAGGGAGGCCACTGAAGCTTTCTTT	CASLRDREATEAFF
TRBD1	TRBV14	TRBJ2-3	TGTGCCAGCAGCCATGACAGGGGAGGTGCAGATACGCAGTATTTT	CASSHDRGGADTQYF
-	TRBV5-1	TRBJ1-1	TGCGCCAGCAGCTTGGGGGGGGTCCCTGAAGCTTTCTTT	CASSLGGVPEAFF
TRBD1	TRBV6-6	TRBJ1-6	TGTGCCAGCAGTTCGCCGCGACAGGGAGGAACACCCCTCCACTTT	CASSSPRQGGTPLHF
TRBD2	TRBV19	TRBJ2-1	TGTGCCAGTAGTCCGGGACTAGGGGTTTCCTACAATGAGCAGTTCTTC	CASSPGLGVSYNEQFF
-	TRBV20-1	TRBJ2-7	TGCAGTGCGGAAAGAGGGATCCAGTACTTC	CSAERGIQYF
-	TRBV6-1	TRBJ2-7	TGTGCCAGCAGTGAACGGGAACTCCTATACGAGCAGTACTTC	CASSERELLYEQYF
TRBD1	TRBV19	TRBJ1-5	TGTGCCAGTAGTCCTGGGACAGCGAGGTGGAATCAGCCCCAGCATTTT	CASSPGTARWNQPQHF
TRBD1	TRBV9	TRBJ2-2	TGTGCCAGCAGCCCAACTGCAGGGGGCGGTTTCCGACTCGGGGAGCTGTTTTTT	CASSPTAGGGFRLGELFF